The sequence of this TCR beta chain was determined in a study of T-cell reconstitution after alpha-beta-depleted transplantation in children. Construction of the TCRbeta library involved unique molecular identifiers. TCRdb passed the PCR reads through MiXCR, listing each CDR3 protein once. The sample has about 110,000 distinct CDR3 sequences; about 6% are singletons. Notes on the study in general: Two months or so post-transplant, alpha-beta T cells reportedly derived from several hundred expanded graft clones. Surviving recipient T cells and thymic progenitors underlay high day-60 TCRbeta diversity in some patients. One year after transplant, T-cell counts and diversity came mostly from newly produced T cells.

Ten or more counts support this clonotype. Its cognate antigen is unknown. The trim removed 1 base at V and 4 bases at J, leaving 5 bases unmatched. The CDR3 extends over 15 amino acids. CDR1 is SGHVS and CDR2 is FNYEAQ in the germline V gene. The rearrangement uses TRBV7-6 and TRBJ2-7, with TRBD1 identical over 9 bases. The input for sequencing was PBMCs, mostly from graft donor cells, taken 360 days after TCRalphabeta/CD19-depleted stem cell transplant. The source of this sequence is a male patient between 2 and 15 years old who had a stem cell transplant for acute lymphoblastic leukemia, so the T cells may come from the graft donor. The DNA of the CDR3 is TGTGCCAGCAGCTTAGAGGTGACAGGGGGGTACGAGCAGTACTTC. It is translated as CASSLEVTGGYEQYF.